Listed below are T cell receptor beta chains from one sample, sequenced in a study of blood T cell repertoires in COVID-19. The table came from immunoSEQ multiplex PCR; TCRdb's copy has only in-frame clones and leaves some out. This table has 220,000 or so clones, roughly 83% appearing once. Sequenced material: PBMCs or T cells enriched from blood (not recorded which). These receptors were collected from a woman in her forties or fifties who had recovered from COVID-19. Each CDR3 is given with its conserved first and last residue. Fields, in order: V gene, D gene, clone size, J gene, CDR3 protein, CDR3 DNA. A D gene is named only where the DNA matches it firmly. Clone size is not always given. Where it is, it says once, few, many or a class for expanded clones.

TRBV28,TRBD1,NA,TRBJ1-5,CASNPFLFLRTGAYSNQPQHF,TGTGCCAGCAACCCTTTCTTGTTTCTTCGGACAGGGGCATATAGCAATCAGCCCCAGCATTTT
TRBV9,TRBD1,NA,TRBJ1-4,CASSVAGTGAEKLFF,TGTGCCAGCAGCGTAGCCGGGACAGGGGCTGAAAAACTGTTTTTT
TRBV18,TRBD1,NA,TRBJ1-5,CASSIDGQAYNQPQHF,TGTGCCAGCTCAATCGACGGACAGGCTTACAATCAGCCCCAGCATTTT
TRBV27,NA,few,TRBJ1-6,CASSSSMVRGNSPLHF,TGTGCCAGCAGTTCCTCTATGGTCCGTGGTAATTCACCCCTCCACTTT
TRBV7-2,NA,NA,TRBJ2-2,CASSLRVTLNTGELFF,TGTGCCAGCAGCTTACGCGTGACTCTTAACACCGGGGAGCTGTTTTTT
TRBV7-6,NA,once,TRBJ2-7,CASSQGSAYEQYF,TGTGCCAGCAGCCAAGGTAGCGCCTACGAGCAGTACTTC
TRBV29-1,NA,NA,TRBJ2-3,CSVRSDTQYF,TGCAGCGTTCGGTCGGATACGCAGTATTTT
TRBV9,TRBD2,few,TRBJ2-3,CASSPLRGGRDTQYF,TGTGCCAGCAGCCCTTTGCGGGGGGGCCGTGATACGCAGTATTTT
TRBV11-2,NA,NA,TRBJ2-1,CASSKDATHNEQFF,TGTGCCAGCAGCAAGGATGCGACACACAATGAGCAGTTCTTC
TRBV7-9,NA,NA,TRBJ1-1,CASSSEITEAFF,TGTGCCAGCAGCTCCGAGATCACTGAAGCTTTCTTT
TRBV27,NA,NA,TRBJ2-2,CASRIGPQRANTGELFF,TGTGCCAGCAGGATCGGGCCTCAGAGGGCGAACACCGGGGAGCTGTTTTTT
TRBV19,NA,NA,TRBJ1-2,CASSRAGDNYGYTF,TGTGCCAGTAGTAGGGCAGGGGACAACTATGGCTACACCTTC
TRBV20-1,NA,NA,TRBJ1-2,CSANWGVF,TGCAGTGCTAATTGGGGGGTCTTC
TRBV6-5,TRBD1,NA,TRBJ2-5,CASSYSTGGRQETQYF,TGTGCCAGCAGTTACTCTACAGGGGGCAGACAAGAGACCCAGTACTTC
TRBV16,NA,NA,TRBJ1-1,CASSPYSGSAFEAFF,TGTGCCAGCAGCCCGTACTCGGGGTCGGCCTTTGAAGCTTTCTTT
TRBV21-1,NA,NA,TRBJ1-2,CASSKAGDRAANYGYTF,TGTGCCAGCAGCAAAGCCGGGGACAGGGCGGCTAACTATGGCTACACCTTC
TRBV28,TRBD1,NA,TRBJ1-2,CASRGDRQSGYTF,TGTGCCAGCAGGGGGGACAGGCAGTCTGGCTACACCTTC
TRBV24-1,TRBD1,NA,TRBJ1-1,CAIRTGFMNTEAFF,TGTGCCATCAGGACAGGTTTCATGAACACTGAAGCTTTCTTT
TRBV6-1,NA,NA,TRBJ1-6,CASSEGQGEGRSPLHF,TGTGCCAGCAGTGAGGGCCAAGGGGAAGGAAGGTCACCCCTCCACTTT
TRBV2,NA,few,TRBJ1-1,CASSVRGLNTEAFF,TGTGCCAGCAGTGTCAGGGGCCTGAACACTGAAGCTTTCTTT
TRBV11-2,NA,NA,TRBJ2-2,CASSLGLGAWGTGELFF,TGTGCCAGCAGCTTAGGGTTGGGGGCGTGGGGCACCGGGGAGCTGTTTTTT
TRBV29-1,TRBD2,NA,TRBJ2-3,CSVGGGGTDTQYF,TGCAGCGTTGGGGGAGGGGGCACAGATACGCAGTATTTT
TRBV4-3,TRBD2,NA,TRBJ2-7,CASSQDLVVSSGRQTYEQYF,TGCGCCAGCAGCCAAGATCTTGTAGTGTCTAGCGGGAGACAAACCTACGAGCAGTACTTC